These 23 T cell receptor beta chains were all obtained from the same sample, sequenced in a study of T cells after yellow fever vaccination. A single record per CDR3 protein comes from TCRdb applying MiXCR to the 5' RACE reads. The sample has some 560,000 distinct CDR3 sequences, around 17% seen once. This specimen was PBMCs, taken 4 to 6 days after the first yellow fever vaccination. The receptor set was obtained from a young man who received the YFV17D yellow fever vaccine.

This clonotype was seen a handful of times. The chain has TRBV10-3 and TRBJ2-1, with TRBD1 matching 7 bases. This CDR3 is built from 17 residues. V lost 0 bases, J lost 6 bases, and 11 bases stayed unmatched. CDR1 and CDR2 from the germline V gene are ENHRY and SYGVKD. Here the CDR3 DNA reads TGTGCCATCAGTGAGTCGACTCTTATGACAGGGAGCAATGAGCAGTTCTTC. This translates into CAISESTLMTGSNEQFF.

This clonotype was found a few times. The CDR3, as DNA: TGCAGCGTTGAGTGGAAAGGGGACCCCTACGAGCAGTACGTC. It codes for CSVEWKGDPYEQYV. The chain recombines TRBV29-1 with TRBJ2-7, with D tentatively TRBD1 or TRBD2 (5 bases each). The CDR3 is made up of 14 amino acids. Germline CDR1 SQVTM, CDR2 ANQGSEA. Trimming stripped 3 bases from V and 2 bases from J, with 14 bases between.

This clonotype was detected only a few times. The rearrangement links TRBV4-3 to TRBJ2-3; D is perhaps TRBD2 (8 bases). CDR1 and CDR2 from the germline V gene are LGHNA and YSLEER. The V and J ends lost 3 bases and 7 bases respectively, with 23 bases between them. CDR3 length: 17 amino acids. Written as DNA, the CDR3 is TGCGCCAGCAGCCACCCCCGGGAGGGGGCCAAAATTAATACGCAGTATTTT. Protein product: CASSHPREGAKINTQYF.

This clonotype was seen many times. The chain carries TRBV7-9 and TRBJ2-1, with 7 bases lining up with TRBD1. Trimming took 5 bases from V and 9 from J; bases not matched to a gene: 4. The length of the CDR3 is 12 residues. Germline assignment: CDR1 SEHNR and CDR2 FQNEAQ (reference sequence). CDR3 residues: CASSERGREQFF. CDR3 bases: TGTGCCAGCAGCGAAAGGGGGCGTGAGCAGTTCTTC.

There are a few counts of this clonotype. V is TRBV5-6 and J is TRBJ1-2; D is possibly TRBD1 (5 bases). The CDR3 totals 12 residues. Trimming removed 5 bases at V and 7 bases at J, with 12 bases between. Germline CDR1 and CDR2: SGHDT and YYEEEE. The CDR3 spells CASSFARGGYTF. The CDR3 DNA sequence: TGTGCCAGCAGTTTTGCGAGGGGTGGCTACACCTTC. Full variable domain (outside the CDR3, taken from reference TRBV5-6 and TRBJ1-2): DAGVTQSPTHLIKTRGQQVTLRCSPKSGHDTVSWYQQALGQGPQFIFQYYEEEERQRGNFPDRFSGHQFPNYSSELNVNALLLGDSALYLCASSFARGGYTFGSGTRLTVV.

The chain has TRBV7-1 and TRBJ2-6; D is undetermined. TRBV7-1 is an ORF; its function is uncertain. V dropped 2 bases and J dropped 1 base, with 27 bases sitting between them. The CDR3 contains 22 residues. The CDR3, as DNA: TGTGCCAGCAGCTCAAAAATGGAAGTCTGGGCGTCCTTAATTTCTGGGGCCAACGTCCTGACTTTC. As protein: CASSSKMEVWASLISGANVLTF.

This clonotype appeared a few times. The V and J genes are TRBV27 and TRBJ1-3; the D gene is possibly TRBD1 (6 bases). V was shortened by 5 bases and J by 4 bases, with 18 bases between the two germline ends. Germline V gives CDR1 MNHEY, CDR2 SMNVEV (reference sequence). CDR3 size: 16 residues. For the CDR3, the DNA is TGTGCCAGCAGTCCCGAACAGGGTTCGCAAGGAAACACCATATATTTT. This sequence encodes CASSPEQGSQGNTIYF.

This clonotype was picked up a small number of times. The rearrangement links TRBV6-2 or TRBV6-3 to TRBJ1-1, with 7 bases lining up with TRBD1. CDR3 size: 15 residues. V was pared by 7 bases and J by 1 base, with 9 bases of the junction left unmatched. Germline V gene data show CDR1 as MNHEY and CDR2 as SVGEGT. The CDR3 here is CASIQDQGGNTEAFF. CDR3 sequence (DNA): TGTGCCAGCATCCAAGATCAGGGGGGGAACACTGAAGCTTTCTTT.

There are a few counts of this clonotype. CDR3 amino acids: CASSYLGASGGGEQFF. CDR3 in DNA: TGTGCCAGCAGTTACTTGGGGGCTAGCGGGGGTGGTGAGCAGTTCTTC. V is TRBV6-5 and J is TRBJ2-1; 10 bases map to TRBD2. Looked up from germline, CDR1 is MNHEY and CDR2 is SVGAGI. V trimming: 1 base; J trimming: 9 bases; junction bases outside the gene matches: 9. The CDR3 extends over 16 amino acids.

The chain recombines TRBV6-1 with TRBJ1-6; 7 bases fit TRBD1. V was pared by 6 bases and J by 11 bases, with 7 bases of the junction left unmatched. Germline V lookup: CDR1 MNHNS, CDR2 SASEGT. The CDR3 is 13 amino acids. DNA for the CDR3: TGTGCCAGCAGACTACAGGGGATTGCACCCCTCCACTTT. Protein product: CASRLQGIAPLHF.

The table lists this clonotype with a few counts. The V call is TRBV15, the J call TRBJ2-1; no definite D call. Germline V gene data show CDR1 as LNHNV and CDR2 as YYDKDF (reference sequence). This CDR3 is 13 amino acids long. The V end lost 0 bases, the J end lost 5 bases, and 5 bases lay between the germline ends. The CDR3 here is CATSRDTDNEQFF. The CDR3 DNA reads TGTGCCACCAGCAGAGATACAGACAATGAGCAGTTCTTC.

There are many counts of this clonotype. V and J are TRBV5-4 and TRBJ2-2; no definite D call. Trimming left V 1 base short and J 0 bases short, with 4 bases between. Germline CDR1 reads SGHNT; CDR2 reads YYREEE (reference sequence). The CDR3 runs to 14 residues. CDR3 residues: CASSLYSNTGELFF. CDR3 DNA sequence: TGTGCCAGCAGCTTGTATTCGAACACCGGGGAGCTGTTTTTT.

The chain couples TRBV5-4 to TRBJ2-5; unclear D gene. Germline assignment: CDR1 SGHNT and CDR2 YYREEE (reference sequence). The CDR3 loop spans 13 amino acids. V was shortened by 1 base and J by 7 bases, with 11 bases between the two germline ends. The CDR3 spells CASSLPRGGTQYF. In nucleotides, the CDR3 is TGTGCCAGCAGCTTGCCGCGAGGTGGGACCCAGTACTTC. Combining the CDR3 with reference TRBV5-4 and TRBJ2-5 gives the whole variable domain ETGVTQSPTHLIKTRGQQVTLRCSSQSGHNTVSWYQQALGQGPQFIFQYYREEENGRGNFPPRFSGLQFPNYSSELNVNALELDDSALYLCASSLPRGGTQYFGPGTRLLVL.

The chain carries TRBV27 and TRBJ1-1; D gene unclear. The V and J ends lost 10 bases and 0 bases respectively, with 15 bases between them. CDR3 length equals 14 residues. CDR1 MNHEY and CDR2 SMNVEV come from the germline V gene (reference sequence). The chain's CDR3 is CATKTGTVNTEAFF. DNA for the CDR3: TGTGCCACCAAAACGGGAACAGTGAACACTGAAGCTTTCTTT.

Only a few counts were recorded for this clonotype. This chain connects TRBV7-2 to TRBJ2-3; D might be TRBD1 or TRBD2, each matching 6 bases. The V gene lost 5 bases and the J gene lost 5 bases, with 17 bases spanning the gap. Germline-derived CDR1 and CDR2 are SGHTA and FQGNSA. The CDR3 length is 15 residues. CDR3 sequence: CASSLVTGARDTQYF. Written as DNA, the CDR3 is TGTGCCAGCAGCCTTGTTACGGGGGCAAGAGATACGCAGTATTTT.

This clonotype came up once. The V gene is TRBV4-1, the J gene TRBJ2-5, with a weak D call TRBD1 (5 bases). Germline values: CDR1 MGHRA, CDR2 YSYEKL. This CDR3 is built from 14 residues. The V gene lost 1 base and the J gene lost 4 bases, with 10 bases spanning the gap. In DNA form, the CDR3 reads TGCGCCAGCAGCCAAGGGGGCCCCCCAGAGACCCAGTACTTC. It translates to CASSQGGPPETQYF.

This clonotype was picked up a small number of times. The rearrangement uses TRBV6-2 or TRBV6-3 and TRBJ1-1; D remains unclear. Between the trimmed V and J ends, which lost 2 bases and 0 bases, there was a span of 16 bases. Looked up from germline, CDR1 is MNHEY and CDR2 is SVGEGT. The CDR3 contains 17 residues. The CDR3 DNA follows: TGTGCCAGCAGTTACACTTCAAGACACGGAATGAACACTGAAGCTTTCTTT. Residues: CASSYTSRHGMNTEAFF.

The sample holds a few counts of this clonotype. The chain combines TRBV20-1 with TRBJ1-1; unclear D gene. Deletions cut 6 bases from V and 0 bases from J, with 20 bases between. Germline V gene lookup returns CDR1 DFQATT and CDR2 SNEGSKA (reference sequence). This CDR3 region has 16 residues. CDR3 nucleotides: TGCAGTGCCTTCCAGGTGTTTAGTATCGTGAACACTGAAGCTTTCTTT. Residues: CSAFQVFSIVNTEAFF.

This clonotype was seen a handful of times. The rearrangement links TRBV12-3 or TRBV12-4 to TRBJ1-6; 8 nucleotides line up with TRBD1. V shed 6 bases and J 7 bases; nucleotides not matched to a gene: 8. The CDR3 spans 15 residues. The CDR3 DNA sequence: TGTGCCAGCAGGGAGACAGGGGCTGGGAATTCACCCCTCCACTTT. Its translation is CASRETGAGNSPLHF.

This clonotype was observed a handful of times. The chain links TRBV19 to TRBJ2-5; 7 bases match TRBD2. The CDR3 spans 15 residues. V shed 3 bases, J shed 5 bases, and the junction held 9 bases outside the gene matches. In germline, CDR1 is LNHDA, CDR2 SQIVND (reference sequence). This CDR3 is CASSMWLADRETQYF. CDR3 sequence (DNA): TGTGCCAGTAGTATGTGGCTAGCGGACCGGGAGACCCAGTACTTC.

This clonotype appeared a few times. The chain has TRBV4-2 and TRBJ1-4; the D is unclear. This CDR3 is built from 13 residues. V gave up 3 bases and J gave up 7 bases, with 9 bases separating them. Germline CDR1 LGHNA, CDR2 YNFKEQ. CDR3 residues: CASSHADSEKLFF. The CDR3 bases are TGTGCCAGCAGCCATGCGGACTCTGAAAAACTGTTTTTT.

This clonotype was seen a single time. The chain uses TRBV4-1 and TRBJ2-1; perhaps D is TRBD1 or TRBD2 (7 bases each). V lost 0 bases to trimming and J lost 8 bases, with 11 bases between them. Per germline, CDR1 MGHRA and CDR2 YSYEKL. CDR3 length: 14 amino acids. The CDR3, as DNA: TGCGCCAGCAGCCAAGAGACAGGGAGGGATGAGCAGTTCTTC. Protein product: CASSQETGRDEQFF.

This clonotype has just a few counts. The chain links TRBV7-9 to TRBJ1-1, with D possibly TRBD1 on 6 matching bases. The germline CDR1 and CDR2 sequences are SEHNR and FQNEAQ (reference sequence). This CDR3 has 13 residues. V lost 3 bases and J lost 10, with 15 bases in between. The CDR3 region has the DNA TGTGCCAGCAGCTTGCAGATGGGAGGGGGAGCTTTCTTT. Its translation: CASSLQMGGGAFF. Based on the CDR3 plus reference TRBV7-9 and TRBJ1-1, the full variable domain is DTGVSQNPRHKITKRGQNVTFRCDPISEHNRLYWYRQTLGQGPEFLTYFQNEAQLEKSRLLSDRFSAERPKGSFSTLEIQRTEQGDSAMYLCASSLQMGGGAFFGQGTRLTVV.